Listed below are T cell receptor beta chains from one sample, sequenced in a study of T cell responses to AZD1222 COVID-19 vaccine. Clones were sequenced by immunoSEQ multiplex PCR, and TCRdb holds only the in-frame ones, with some missing. The sample contains 150,000 or so clones, approximately 90% of which appear only once. This material consisted of peripheral blood, taken 28 days after the second AZD1222 dose. Every receptor here comes from an adult who received the AZD1222 COVID-19 vaccine. The CDR3 runs from the conserved cysteine through the conserved F or W. A D gene is named only where the DNA matches it firmly. Size values are once, few and many counts, or a class for expanded clones, and some rows have none.

j_gene: TRBJ2-3
v_gene: TRBV9
d_gene: -
abundance: once
CDR3nt: TGTGCCAGCAGCCCAATGGGACGCCTCACAGATACGCAGTATTTT
CDR3aa: CASSPMGRLTDTQYF

j_gene: TRBJ1-5
v_gene: TRBV6-5
d_gene: TRBD1
abundance: -
CDR3nt: TGTGCCAGCAGCCCCGGGACAGGGAGCAATCAGCCCCAGCATTTT
CDR3aa: CASSPGTGSNQPQHF

j_gene: TRBJ1-2
v_gene: TRBV5-5
d_gene: -
abundance: -
CDR3nt: TGTGCCAGCAGCTTGGGGGTCTATGGCTACACCTTC
CDR3aa: CASSLGVYGYTF

j_gene: TRBJ1-1
v_gene: TRBV6-5
d_gene: TRBD1
abundance: -
CDR3nt: TGTGCCAGCAGTTACGTCGGGACAGTGAACACTGAAGCTTTCTTT
CDR3aa: CASSYVGTVNTEAFF

j_gene: TRBJ2-7
v_gene: TRBV5-1
d_gene: -
abundance: -
CDR3nt: TGCGCCAGCAGCTCAACCCAGGGTCTCTCCTACGAGCAGTACTTC
CDR3aa: CASSSTQGLSYEQYF

j_gene: TRBJ2-5
v_gene: TRBV5-4
d_gene: -
abundance: -
CDR3nt: TGTGCCAGCAGGCGGCACGTCGAAGAGACCCAGTACTTC
CDR3aa: CASRRHVEETQYF

j_gene: TRBJ1-1
v_gene: TRBV27
d_gene: -
abundance: -
CDR3nt: TGTGCCAGCAGTGGGGGACACTCCCCGAGAAACACTGAAGCTTTCTTT
CDR3aa: CASSGGHSPRNTEAFF

j_gene: TRBJ2-7
v_gene: TRBV7-8
d_gene: TRBD1
abundance: -
CDR3nt: TGTGCCAGCAGCCCCACCCCGGGACAGGGAGGCGAGCAGTACTTC
CDR3aa: CASSPTPGQGGEQYF

j_gene: TRBJ2-7
v_gene: TRBV19
d_gene: TRBD1
abundance: -
CDR3nt: TGTGCCAGTAGTCTACCACCGGGACAGGGTTCGGGTCTGCCCCTCTACGAGCAGTACTTC
CDR3aa: CASSLPPGQGSGLPLYEQYF

j_gene: TRBJ1-2
v_gene: TRBV29-1
d_gene: -
abundance: -
CDR3nt: TGCAGCGTGGAACAGGTTTCTCAGCATGGCTACACCTTC
CDR3aa: CSVEQVSQHGYTF

j_gene: TRBJ2-2
v_gene: TRBV11-3
d_gene: -
abundance: -
CDR3nt: TGTGCCAGCAGCTTAGGGGCCAGTACGAACACCGGGGAGCTGTTTTTT
CDR3aa: CASSLGASTNTGELFF

j_gene: TRBJ1-1
v_gene: TRBV6-5
d_gene: -
abundance: -
CDR3nt: TGTGCCAGCATTACCAACCCAGGGTGGGGCACTGAAGCTTTCTTT
CDR3aa: CASITNPGWGTEAFF

j_gene: TRBJ1-2
v_gene: TRBV5-1
d_gene: -
abundance: -
CDR3nt: TGCGCCAGCAGCCAAGGACTCCTACAGGACTATGGCTACACCTTC
CDR3aa: CASSQGLLQDYGYTF

j_gene: TRBJ2-3
v_gene: TRBV29-1
d_gene: TRBD2
abundance: -
CDR3nt: TGCAGCGTTGAAGTGTTCCTAGCGGGGAACACAGATACGCAGTATTTT
CDR3aa: CSVEVFLAGNTDTQYF

j_gene: TRBJ2-3
v_gene: TRBV9
d_gene: TRBD2
abundance: once
CDR3nt: TGTGCCAGCAGCGTAGGCGACGCGGGAGGGCCAAGGATTGTAGATACGCAGTATTTT
CDR3aa: CASSVGDAGGPRIVDTQYF

j_gene: TRBJ2-5
v_gene: TRBV10-1
d_gene: TRBD1
abundance: -
CDR3nt: TGCGCCAGCAGTGGGGGACAGGGCCCCCAAGAGACCCAGTACTTC
CDR3aa: CASSGGQGPQETQYF

j_gene: TRBJ2-2
v_gene: TRBV18
d_gene: -
abundance: -
CDR3nt: TGTGCCAGCTCACCAGTGCCAGGCGCCGGGGAGCTGTTTTTT
CDR3aa: CASSPVPGAGELFF

j_gene: TRBJ2-7
v_gene: TRBV27
d_gene: TRBD2
abundance: -
CDR3nt: TGTGCCAGCAGTCCCGGGGGGGGCGAGCAGTACTTC
CDR3aa: CASSPGGGEQYF

j_gene: TRBJ2-5
v_gene: TRBV21-1
d_gene: -
abundance: -
CDR3nt: TGTGCCAGCAGCAAGGGGCAGAGGGAGACCCAGTACTTC
CDR3aa: CASSKGQRETQYF

j_gene: TRBJ1-1
v_gene: TRBV10-3
d_gene: -
abundance: -
CDR3nt: TGTGCCATCAGTGAGACGGACACGAACACTGAAGCTTTCTTT
CDR3aa: CAISETDTNTEAFF

j_gene: TRBJ1-6
v_gene: TRBV6-1
d_gene: -
abundance: -
CDR3nt: TGTGCCAGCAGTGAAAGCAGGGGTAGTTATTCACCCCTCCACTTT
CDR3aa: CASSESRGSYSPLHF

j_gene: TRBJ2-5
v_gene: TRBV10-2
d_gene: TRBD2
abundance: -
CDR3nt: TGCGCCAGCAGTGACCCCCAGCGGGAGTATCGAGAGACCCAGTACTTC
CDR3aa: CASSDPQREYRETQYF

j_gene: TRBJ2-7
v_gene: TRBV5-1
d_gene: -
abundance: -
CDR3nt: TGCGCCAGCAGCCCTACCGGGATAACGGATACGAGGCAGTACTTC
CDR3aa: CASSPTGITDTRQYF

j_gene: TRBJ2-3
v_gene: TRBV3-1/TRBV3-2
d_gene: TRBD2
abundance: -
CDR3nt: TGTGCCAGCAGCCCCCGTCCCGGGACTAGCCCGGACCCCACAGATACGCAGTATTTT
CDR3aa: CASSPRPGTSPDPTDTQYF

j_gene: TRBJ1-2
v_gene: TRBV15
d_gene: -
abundance: -
CDR3nt: TGTGCCACCACCCCCGGGACGGCAAACTATGGCTACACCTTC
CDR3aa: CATTPGTANYGYTF

j_gene: TRBJ1-2
v_gene: TRBV4-3
d_gene: TRBD1
abundance: -
CDR3nt: TGCGCCAGCAGCCCGACAGGGGAAAGCTATGGCTACACCTTC
CDR3aa: CASSPTGESYGYTF

j_gene: TRBJ2-1
v_gene: TRBV7-3
d_gene: TRBD2
abundance: once
CDR3nt: TGTGCCAGCAGCTTAACGTCTCCGGGACTAGCGGGAGGGGGCTACAATGAGCAGTTCTTC
CDR3aa: CASSLTSPGLAGGGYNEQFF

j_gene: TRBJ2-7
v_gene: TRBV12-3/TRBV12-4
d_gene: TRBD1
abundance: -
CDR3nt: TGTGCCAGCAGTCCGGGACAGGCCTACGAGCAGTACTTC
CDR3aa: CASSPGQAYEQYF

j_gene: TRBJ2-7
v_gene: TRBV29-1
d_gene: TRBD1
abundance: -
CDR3nt: TGCAGCGTGCGTGGCCGCACCAAGGACAGGGCGGCCTACGAGCAGTACTTC
CDR3aa: CSVRGRTKDRAAYEQYF

j_gene: TRBJ2-7
v_gene: TRBV29-1
d_gene: -
abundance: -
CDR3nt: TGCAGCGTTGCACAGGGACCCAACTACGAGCAGTACTTC
CDR3aa: CSVAQGPNYEQYF

j_gene: TRBJ2-2
v_gene: TRBV7-3
d_gene: -
abundance: -
CDR3nt: TGTGCCAGCAGCTTATCAGGGAACACCGGGGAGCTGTTTTTT
CDR3aa: CASSLSGNTGELFF

j_gene: TRBJ2-2
v_gene: TRBV9
d_gene: -
abundance: -
CDR3nt: TGTGCCAGCAGCGTTAGTACCGGGGAGCTGTTTTTT
CDR3aa: CASSVSTGELFF

j_gene: TRBJ1-4
v_gene: TRBV12-3/TRBV12-4
d_gene: -
abundance: -
CDR3nt: TGTGCCAGCAGTTTAAACAGTCCTGAAAAACTGTTTTTT
CDR3aa: CASSLNSPEKLFF

j_gene: TRBJ1-2
v_gene: TRBV27
d_gene: -
abundance: -
CDR3nt: TGTGCCAGCAGTTTTGGCGGGGGAGGCTATGGCTACACCTTC
CDR3aa: CASSFGGGGYGYTF

j_gene: TRBJ2-1
v_gene: TRBV7-6
d_gene: TRBD2
abundance: once
CDR3nt: TGTGCCAGCAGCTCCTTCTCAGGACTAGCGGGGGGGCCACATGAGCAGTTCTTC
CDR3aa: CASSSFSGLAGGPHEQFF

j_gene: TRBJ2-2
v_gene: TRBV7-9
d_gene: -
abundance: few
CDR3nt: TGTGCCAGCGGCCCGAACACCGGGGAGCTGTTTTTT
CDR3aa: CASGPNTGELFF

j_gene: TRBJ2-1
v_gene: TRBV6-6
d_gene: -
abundance: -
CDR3nt: TGTGCCAGCAGTTACGGCGGAGAATACAATGAGCAGTTCTTC
CDR3aa: CASSYGGEYNEQFF

j_gene: TRBJ1-4
v_gene: TRBV18
d_gene: TRBD1
abundance: -
CDR3nt: TGTGCCAGCTCACGGGTAAGGGGGCCCGGTGAAAAACTGTTTTTT
CDR3aa: CASSRVRGPGEKLFF

j_gene: TRBJ1-2
v_gene: TRBV6-5
d_gene: TRBD1
abundance: once
CDR3nt: TGTGCCAGCAGTTACTCCGGACAGGGAAATAACTATGGCTACACCTTC
CDR3aa: CASSYSGQGNNYGYTF

j_gene: TRBJ1-1
v_gene: TRBV9
d_gene: TRBD1
abundance: -
CDR3nt: TGTGCCAGCAGCGCTGATATGGGGGGGACAGCAGAGCGGAACACTGAAGCTTTCTTT
CDR3aa: CASSADMGGTAERNTEAFF

j_gene: TRBJ1-1
v_gene: TRBV7-3
d_gene: TRBD1
abundance: -
CDR3nt: TGTGCCAGCAGCGTTGGCCCGGGAAGACAGGGTAAGAACACTGAAGCTTTCTTT
CDR3aa: CASSVGPGRQGKNTEAFF

j_gene: TRBJ1-2
v_gene: TRBV2
d_gene: -
abundance: few
CDR3nt: TGTGCCAGCAGTGGAACACTATATGGCTACACCTTC
CDR3aa: CASSGTLYGYTF